Following are 12 T cell receptor beta chains from one sample sequenced in a study of blood T cells in healthy people across ages (dated by TCRdb to about 2015). The method was 5' RACE. These reads were obtained on an Illumina HiSeq 2500. A second roughly 6 to 11 cycle PCR used a sample-barcoded 5' primer and a J-beta primer mix. The public sequencing data were trimmed at Q25 with fastp and processed into clonotypes with MiXCR by TCRdb, which kept only in-frame beta chains. Entries are consolidated by CDR3 protein sequence, retaining the most common genes and DNA. The sample table holds over 1,300,000 distinct CDR3 sequences, of which 59% were seen once. 6.5% to 8.5% of the sample rests with the top ten. Source material: blood. These receptors all come from a man younger than 35 in good health.

A few counts support this clonotype. The CDR3 reads CASITSETGFNEQFF. CDR3 nucleotide sequence: TGTGCCAGCATTACGTCCGAGACAGGGTTCAATGAGCAGTTCTTC. The V call is TRBV5-6, the J call TRBJ2-1; 7 bases fit TRBD1. Unmatched junction bases numbered 12, after V lost 6 bases and J lost 6 bases. The CDR3 runs 15 residues. Germline V gene data show CDR1 as SGHDT and CDR2 as YYEEEE. Full variable domain (outside the CDR3, taken from reference TRBV5-6 and TRBJ2-1): DAGVTQSPTHLIKTRGQQVTLRCSPKSGHDTVSWYQQALGQGPQFIFQYYEEEERQRGNFPDRFSGHQFPNYSSELNVNALLLGDSALYLCASITSETGFNEQFFGPGTRLTVL.

The rearrangement joins TRBV2 to TRBJ2-1; TRBD2 matches at 8 bases. This CDR3 is 16 amino acids long. J was trimmed by 2 bases and V by 5 bases; bases with no gene match: 8. Germline V CDR1 and CDR2: SNHLY, FYNNEI. The CDR3 region has the DNA TGTGCCAGCAGTAGCCTTAGCGGGACCCCCTACAATGAGCAGTTCTTC. It yields the protein CASSSLSGTPYNEQFF.

This chain connects TRBV7-2 to TRBJ1-1; 7 bases map to TRBD1. The CDR3 has 15 amino acids. V shed 5 bases and J 5 bases; nucleotides not matched to a gene: 11. CDR1 SGHTA and CDR2 FQGNSA come from the germline V gene. For the CDR3, the DNA is TGTGCCAGCAGCCCTTCGACAGGGCGGAGGACTGAAGCTTTCTTT. This encodes CASSPSTGRRTEAFF.

V and J are TRBV5-1 and TRBJ1-6; D perhaps matches TRBD1 (5 bases). The CDR3 contains 17 residues. CDR1 and CDR2 (germline): SGHRS, YFSETQ. V was pared by 4 bases and J by 0 bases, with 14 bases between. CDR3 sequence: CASSRGGDPSYNSPLHF. Here the CDR3 DNA reads TGCGCCAGCAGCAGGGGTGGGGATCCCTCCTATAATTCACCCCTCCACTTT. Drawing the rest from reference TRBV5-1 and TRBJ1-6, the complete variable domain is KAGVTQTPRYLIKTRGQQVTLSCSPISGHRSVSWYQQTPGQGLQFLFEYFSETQRNKGNFPGRFSGRQFSNSRSEMNVSTLELGDSALYLCASSRGGDPSYNSPLHFGNGTRLTVT.

This clonotype occurred a few times. J is TRBJ1-2 and V is TRBV25-1; maybe TRBD1 (5 bases). The V gene's germline CDR1 is MGHDK and CDR2 SYGVNS. V lost 3 bases and J 4 bases, leaving 18 bases between the germline ends. The CDR3 is 16 amino acids. In DNA, the CDR3 is TGTGCCAGCAGTGAGGTCGCAGGAGAGACAGTCTATGGCTACACCTTC. The encoded protein is CASSEVAGETVYGYTF.

The rearrangement uses TRBV6-2 or TRBV6-3 and TRBJ1-2; 7 positions agree with TRBD1. Germline V gene sequence: CDR1 MNHEY, CDR2 SVGEGT. V shed 7 bases and J 8 bases; nucleotides not matched to a gene: 10. This CDR3 is 13 amino acids long. CDR3 residues: CASTETGRDGYTF. CDR3 in DNA: TGTGCCAGCACGGAGACAGGGCGGGACGGCTACACCTTC.

This clonotype was detected a few times. This CDR3 reads CSARDRTKGGMNTEAFF. CDR3 sequence (DNA): TGCAGTGCTAGAGACCGAACTAAGGGGGGGATGAACACTGAAGCTTTCTTT. The rearrangement links TRBV20-1 to TRBJ1-1; TRBD1 is a possible D gene (6 bases). This CDR3 contains 17 residues. CDR1 is DFQATT, CDR2 SNEGSKA, per germline (reference sequence). Trimming removed 0 bases at V and 0 bases at J, with 17 bases between.

In this sample, this clonotype turned up a few times. The chain couples TRBV7-2 to TRBJ2-1; 12 bases fit TRBD2. Trimming at V came to 7 bases and at J to 7 bases, leaving 8 bases not matched to a gene. Germline assignment: CDR1 SGHTA and CDR2 FQGNSA. This CDR3 spans 15 amino acids. CDR3 region: CASTLTSGRFNEQFF. The CDR3 DNA reads as TGTGCCAGCACCCTAACTAGCGGGAGGTTTAATGAGCAGTTCTTC.

This clonotype was seen a few times. The rearrangement links TRBV7-2 to TRBJ1-6, with 9 bases fitting TRBD1. V shed 3 bases, J shed 6 bases, and the junction held 3 bases outside the gene matches. This CDR3 has 15 residues. Germline V gene sequence: CDR1 SGHTA, CDR2 FQGNSA. Written as DNA, the CDR3 is TGTGCCAGCAGCTTGTACAGGGGGCTTAATTCACCCCTCCACTTT. It codes for CASSLYRGLNSPLHF.

The rearrangement links TRBV2 to TRBJ1-4; 7 positions match TRBD1. CDR1 SNHLY and CDR2 FYNNEI come from the germline V gene. Unmatched junction bases numbered 10, after V lost 7 bases and J lost 8 bases. The CDR3 sequence is 14 residues long. Written as DNA, the CDR3 is TGTGCCAGCACAGATTGGCAGGGGGACGAAAAACTGTTTTTT. Translated, it gives CASTDWQGDEKLFF.

The chain is built from TRBV9 and TRBJ2-2, with D perhaps matching TRBD1 or TRBD2 (5 bases each). The V end was cut by 3 bases, the J end by 4 bases, with 10 bases between. The CDR3 contains 14 residues. Germline V gives CDR1 SGDLS, CDR2 YYNGEE. Here the CDR3 DNA reads TGTGCCAGCAGCGCGGGACGGCTCACCGGGGAGCTGTTTTTT. It encodes CASSAGRLTGELFF.

V and J are TRBV12-3 or TRBV12-4 and TRBJ1-1, with a tentative D call TRBD1 (6 bases). With 1 base removed from V and 6 bases from J, the gap between germline ends came to 9 bases. CDR3 length equals 13 residues. The CDR3 sequence is CASSLGDNPEAFF. In DNA, the CDR3 is TGTGCCAGCAGTTTAGGGGACAATCCTGAAGCTTTCTTT.